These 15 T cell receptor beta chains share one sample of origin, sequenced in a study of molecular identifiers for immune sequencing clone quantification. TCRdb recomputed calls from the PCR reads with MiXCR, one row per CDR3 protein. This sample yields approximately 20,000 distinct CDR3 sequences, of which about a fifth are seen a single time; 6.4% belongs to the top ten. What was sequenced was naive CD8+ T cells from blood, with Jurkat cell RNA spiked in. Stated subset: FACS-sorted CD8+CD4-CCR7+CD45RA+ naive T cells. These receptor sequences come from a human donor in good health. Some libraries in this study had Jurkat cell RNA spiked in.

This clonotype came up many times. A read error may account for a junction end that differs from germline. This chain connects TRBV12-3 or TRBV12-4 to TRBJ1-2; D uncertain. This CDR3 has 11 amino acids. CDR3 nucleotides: TGTGCCAGCAGTTTACCCGGTTCGTATTTCTTC. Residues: CASSLPGSYFF.

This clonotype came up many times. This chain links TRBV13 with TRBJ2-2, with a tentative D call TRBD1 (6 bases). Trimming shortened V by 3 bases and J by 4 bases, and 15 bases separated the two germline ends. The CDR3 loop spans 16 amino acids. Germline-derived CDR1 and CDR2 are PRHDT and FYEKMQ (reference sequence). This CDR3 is CASSLTWGRGTGELFF. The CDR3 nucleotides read TGTGCCAGCAGCTTGACTTGGGGGCGAGGCACCGGGGAGCTGTTTTTT.

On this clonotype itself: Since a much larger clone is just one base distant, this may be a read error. The CDR3 DNA reads TGTGCCAGCAGCCTAGCGGGAGGGCTTGATGAGCAGCTCTTC. Residues: CASSLAGGLDEQLF. J is TRBJ2-1 and V is TRBV7-3; TRBD2 matches 12 bases. The CDR3 is 14 amino acids. Germline-derived CDR1 and CDR2 are SGHTA and FQGTGA.

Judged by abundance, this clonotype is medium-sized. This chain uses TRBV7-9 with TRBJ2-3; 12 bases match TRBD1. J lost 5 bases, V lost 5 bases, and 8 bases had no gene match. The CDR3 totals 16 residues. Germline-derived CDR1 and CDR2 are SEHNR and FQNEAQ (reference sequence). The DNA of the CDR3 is TGTGCCAGCAGCCGGACCGGGACAGGGGGCTTAGATACGCAGTATTTT. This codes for CASSRTGTGGLDTQYF.

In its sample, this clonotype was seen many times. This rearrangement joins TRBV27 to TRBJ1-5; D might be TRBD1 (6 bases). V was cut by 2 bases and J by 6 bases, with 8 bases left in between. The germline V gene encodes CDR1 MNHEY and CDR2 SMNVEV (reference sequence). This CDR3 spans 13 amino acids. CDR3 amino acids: CASSLGRGQPQHF. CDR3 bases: TGTGCCAGCAGTTTAGGCAGGGGTCAGCCCCAGCATTTT.

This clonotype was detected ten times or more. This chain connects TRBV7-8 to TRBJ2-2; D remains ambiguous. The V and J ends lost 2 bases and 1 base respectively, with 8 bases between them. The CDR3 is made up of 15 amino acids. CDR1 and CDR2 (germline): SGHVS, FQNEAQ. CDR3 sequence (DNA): TGTGCCAGCAGCTTACTTATAGGGAACACCGGGGAGCTGTTTTTT. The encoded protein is CASSLLIGNTGELFF.

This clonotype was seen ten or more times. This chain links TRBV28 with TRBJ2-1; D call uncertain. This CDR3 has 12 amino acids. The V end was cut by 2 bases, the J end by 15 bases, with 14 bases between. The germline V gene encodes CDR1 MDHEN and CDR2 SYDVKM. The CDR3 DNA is TGTGCCAGCAGTTTAACCCGGGCTCAGAGGTTCTTC. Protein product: CASSLTRAQRFF.

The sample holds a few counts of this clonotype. CDR3 region: CASSLPGTQYF. CDR3 DNA sequence: TGTGCCAGCAGCTTACCAGGGACCCAGTACTTC. The chain recombines TRBV7-8 with TRBJ2-5; D not resolved. Germline CDR1 and CDR2: SGHVS and FQNEAQ. This CDR3 has 11 amino acids. Trimming took 2 bases from V and 7 from J, leaving 5 bases between them.

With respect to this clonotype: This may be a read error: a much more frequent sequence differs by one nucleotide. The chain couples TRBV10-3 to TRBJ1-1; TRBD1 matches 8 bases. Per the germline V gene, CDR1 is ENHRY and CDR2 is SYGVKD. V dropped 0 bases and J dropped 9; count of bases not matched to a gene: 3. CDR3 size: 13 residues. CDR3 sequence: CAISESRTGKAFF. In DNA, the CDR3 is TGTGCCATCAGTGAGTCGCGGACAGGGAAAGCTTTCTTT.

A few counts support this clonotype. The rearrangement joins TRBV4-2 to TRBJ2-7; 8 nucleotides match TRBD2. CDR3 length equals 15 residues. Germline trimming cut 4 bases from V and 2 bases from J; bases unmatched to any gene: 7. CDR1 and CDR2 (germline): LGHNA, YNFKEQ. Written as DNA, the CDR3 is TGTGCCAGCAGCCCGCCGGGGGGGGATACCTACGAGCAGTACTTC. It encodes CASSPPGGDTYEQYF.

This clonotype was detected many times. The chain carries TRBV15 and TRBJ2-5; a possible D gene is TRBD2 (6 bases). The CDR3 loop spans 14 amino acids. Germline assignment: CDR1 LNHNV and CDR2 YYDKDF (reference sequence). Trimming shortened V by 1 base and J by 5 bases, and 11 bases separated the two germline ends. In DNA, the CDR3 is TGTGCCACCAGCAGAGGGAGGGTGGGGGAGACCCAGTACTTC. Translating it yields CATSRGRVGETQYF.

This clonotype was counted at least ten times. CDR3 nucleotides: TGTGCCAGCAGTTATGGCGGGAGGGGCGTTGTCGAGCAGTACTTC. Amino acids: CASSYGGRGVVEQYF. The V and J genes are TRBV6-5 and TRBJ2-7, with 9 nucleotides matching TRBD2. This CDR3 is 15 amino acids long. Per germline, CDR1 MNHEY and CDR2 SVGAGI. Trimming cost V 3 bases and J 6 bases; bases outside gene matches: 9.

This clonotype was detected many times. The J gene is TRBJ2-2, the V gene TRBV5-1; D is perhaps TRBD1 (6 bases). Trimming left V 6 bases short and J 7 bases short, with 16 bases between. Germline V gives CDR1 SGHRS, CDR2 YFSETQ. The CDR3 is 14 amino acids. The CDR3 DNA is TGCGCCAGCAAGGGGGTCGGCTACGGCGGGGAGCTGTTTTTT. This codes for CASKGVGYGGELFF.

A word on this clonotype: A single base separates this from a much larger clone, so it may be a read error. The CDR3 here is CASSDGQGEGTQYF. Written as DNA, the CDR3 is TGTGCCAGCAGTGATGGACAGGGGGAAGGTACGCAGTATTTT. The chain links TRBV2 to TRBJ2-3; 10 positions match TRBD1. V gave up 3 bases and J gave up 8 bases; unmatched junction bases: 5. Per the germline V gene, CDR1 is SNHLY and CDR2 is FYNNEI. CDR3 length equals 14 residues.

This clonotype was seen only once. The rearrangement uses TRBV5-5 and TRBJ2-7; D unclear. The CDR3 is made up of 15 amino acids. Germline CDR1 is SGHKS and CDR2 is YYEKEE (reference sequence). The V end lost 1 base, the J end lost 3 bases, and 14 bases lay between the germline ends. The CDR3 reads CASSLHPDVNYEQYF. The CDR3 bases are TGTGCCAGCAGCTTGCATCCGGACGTTAACTACGAGCAGTACTTC.